These 19 T cell receptor beta chains share one sample of origin, sequenced in a study of beta chain features in type 1 diabetes. Investigators reverse transcribed all isolated RNA, so they sequenced expressed TCRB transcripts. The method was immunoSEQ multiplex PCR; TCRdb's version includes in-frame clones alone and lacks a portion of them. The data contain around 310,000 clones, approximately 15% of them seen just once; the ten biggest clones take up 0.015%. These receptors' targets are unknown. Broader study findings: All four CD4+ subsets of Type 1 diabetes patients contained TCRB CDR3s that were moderately but significantly shorter.

The sequencing sample was made of naive CD4+ T cells from blood. The receptor source for this set is a woman under 30 with type 1 diabetes.

This clone came up a few times. The chain couples TRBV18 to TRBJ2-2; tentatively, D is TRBD1 (5 bases). The CDR3 extends over 14 amino acids. Deletions cut 5 bases from V and 1 base from J, with 8 bases between. In germline, CDR1 is KGHSH, CDR2 LQKENI. The CDR3 region is CASSIQGNTGELFF. The CDR3, as DNA: TGTGCCAGCTCAATTCAGGGGAACACCGGGGAGCTGTTTTTT.

The CDR3 DNA reads TGTGCCAGCAGTTTAGAGGGAGCAGATACGCAGTATTTT. This translates into CASSLEGADTQYF. The chain links TRBV27 to TRBJ2-3, with D tentatively TRBD2 (5 bases). From germline, CDR1 is MNHEY and CDR2 SMNVEV (reference sequence). The germline V and J ends were trimmed by 2 bases and 4 bases, with 7 bases remaining between them. CDR3 length: 13 amino acids.

The rearrangement joins TRBV7-2 to TRBJ1-4; 10 bases agree with TRBD1. V shed 7 bases and J 8 bases; nucleotides not matched to a gene: 10. The CDR3 is made up of 15 amino acids. Germline loops: CDR1 SGHTA, CDR2 FQGNSA. The CDR3: CASTPGQGNFEKLFF. In nucleotides, the CDR3 is TGTGCCAGCACCCCGGGACAGGGGAATTTCGAAAAACTGTTTTTT.

This clone was counted between two and nine times. Different DNA sequences within this sample yield the same CDR3. The chain employs TRBV25-1 and TRBJ2-1; D remains unclear. Germline CDR1 MGHDK, CDR2 SYGVNS. V was pared by 4 bases and J by 4 bases, with 2 bases between. The CDR3 extends over 11 amino acids. DNA for the CDR3: TGTGCCAGCAGTGCTTACAATGAGCAGTTCTTC. Residues: CASSAYNEQFF.

The chain carries TRBV11-1 and TRBJ2-1, with D perhaps TRBD1 (5 bases). V lost 3 bases, J lost 9 bases, and 9 bases lay in between. Germline V lookup: CDR1 SGHAT, CDR2 FQDESV (reference sequence). This CDR3 comprises 12 residues. The CDR3 region is CASSFLGVEQFF. The DNA of the CDR3 is TGTGCCAGCAGCTTCCTAGGGGTTGAGCAGTTCTTC.

This clone was seen more than once but under ten times. This rearrangement joins TRBV6-5 to TRBJ1-5, with 7 bases aligning to TRBD1. V lost 4 bases and J lost 4; bases outside the gene matches: 4. CDR3 length equals 14 residues. Germline V gene sequence: CDR1 MNHEY, CDR2 SVGAGI. The CDR3 loop is CASSFTGVNQPQHF. In nucleotides, the CDR3 is TGTGCCAGCAGTTTCACAGGGGTTAATCAGCCCCAGCATTTT.

V usage is TRBV7-2 and J usage is TRBJ2-3, with 8 bases matching TRBD2. V shed 5 bases, J shed 2 bases, and the junction held 12 bases outside the gene matches. The CDR3 spans 17 residues. The germline CDR1 and CDR2 sequences are SGHTA and FQGNSA. CDR3 DNA sequence: TGTGCCAGCAGCCGATATACTAGCGGAGCATTCACAGATACGCAGTATTTT. It is translated as CASSRYTSGAFTDTQYF.

The table lists this clone with a few counts. The V call is TRBV5-4, the J call TRBJ2-1, with 15 positions matching TRBD2. The V and J ends lost 4 bases and 3 bases, in that order; junction bases with no gene match: 8. Germline CDR1 and CDR2: SGHNT and YYREEE (reference sequence). The CDR3 sequence is 18 residues long. For the CDR3, the DNA is TGTGCCAGCAGCCCGGGACTAGCGGGAGGAATAATCTACAATGAGCAGTTCTTC. Translating it yields CASSPGLAGGIIYNEQFF.

This clone has just a few counts. This sequence joins TRBV29-1 and TRBJ2-3; TRBD2 is a possible D gene (6 bases). Trimming removed 6 bases at V and 2 bases at J, with 18 bases between. Germline assignment: CDR1 SQVTM and CDR2 ANQGSEA. CDR3 length equals 15 residues. The CDR3 DNA follows: TGCAGCGTGGGTTGGGGTAGCGGATACACAGATACGCAGTATTTT. This sequence encodes CSVGWGSGYTDTQYF.

This clone has only a few counts. The chain couples TRBV25-1 to TRBJ2-2, with TRBD2 identical over 7 bases. V lost 3 bases to trimming and J lost 2 bases; unmatched junction nucleotides: 9. The CDR3 is 17 amino acids. Per germline, CDR1 MGHDK and CDR2 SYGVNS. The CDR3 DNA reads TGTGCCAGCAGTGATCCTTTGGGACTACCTAACACCGGGGAGCTGTTTTTT. Its translation is CASSDPLGLPNTGELFF.

This clone was detected a few times. The chain couples TRBV7-9 to TRBJ2-7; TRBD2 agrees at 8 bases. With 4 bases clipped from V and 0 bases from J, the junction kept 5 bases outside the gene matches. The CDR3 is made up of 15 amino acids. Per germline, CDR1 SEHNR and CDR2 FQNEAQ (reference sequence). The CDR3 is CASSSLAGDSYEQYF. CDR3 in DNA: TGTGCCAGCAGCTCCCTAGCGGGCGACTCCTACGAGCAGTACTTC.

V gene TRBV11-2 combines with J gene TRBJ1-2; 10 nucleotides align to TRBD1. Looked up from germline, CDR1 is SGHAT and CDR2 is FQNNGV. The CDR3 runs 15 residues. With V trimmed by 5 bases and J by 6 bases, 9 bases remained unmatched. CDR3 protein: CASSVTGTGVNGYTF. The CDR3 DNA follows: TGTGCCAGCAGCGTAACCGGGACAGGGGTTAATGGCTACACCTTC.

The genes are TRBV5-1 and TRBJ2-2, with 7 bases that match TRBD2. The CDR3 consists of 15 residues. The germline gives CDR1 SGHRS, CDR2 YFSETQ. Losses at the gene ends were 4 bases for V and 1 base for J; bases not matched to a gene: 4. CDR3 sequence reads: CASSLSGVNTGELFF. CDR3 bases: TGCGCCAGCAGCCTGAGCGGGGTGAACACCGGGGAGCTGTTTTTT. Supplemented by reference TRBV5-1 and TRBJ2-2, the full variable domain reads KAGVTQTPRYLIKTRGQQVTLSCSPISGHRSVSWYQQTPGQGLQFLFEYFSETQRNKGNFPGRFSGRQFSNSRSEMNVSTLELGDSALYLCASSLSGVNTGELFFGEGSRLTVL.

This clone was detected only a few times. The chain recombines TRBV10-3 with TRBJ1-5, with 10 bases lining up with TRBD1. From germline, CDR1 is ENHRY and CDR2 SYGVKD. The CDR3 extends over 17 amino acids. J was trimmed by 3 bases and V by 5 bases; bases with no gene match: 10. In DNA form, the CDR3 reads TGTGCCATCAGTAGACAGGGGGCTTTTAATCACAATCAGCCCCAGCATTTT. Translated: CAISRQGAFNHNQPQHF.

This chain uses TRBV7-2 with TRBJ1-1; D ambiguous. The germline CDR1 and CDR2 sequences are SGHTA and FQGNSA. The CDR3 contains 13 residues. Trimming pared 2 bases from V and 11 bases from J, leaving 15 bases between. The CDR3 loop is CASSLRQEGRAFF. CDR3 DNA: TGTGCCAGCAGCTTACGTCAGGAGGGAAGGGCTTTCTTT.

The CDR3 DNA sequence: TGTGCCAGTAGCCCTCCATACAGGTATCTTTCTGGAAACACCTTC. This translates into CASSPPYRYLSGNTF. The chain recombines TRBV19 with TRBJ1-2, with a weak D call TRBD1 (5 bases). The CDR3 totals 15 residues. V lost 6 bases to trimming and J lost 12 bases, with 26 bases between them. The germline CDR1 and CDR2 sequences are LNHDA and SQIVND (reference sequence).

The genes are TRBV12-5 and TRBJ1-2; D unclear. Trimming removed 2 bases at V and 6 bases at J, with 10 bases between. The CDR3 totals 13 residues. Per the germline V gene, CDR1 is LGHNT and CDR2 is FRNRAP. The CDR3 DNA reads as TGTGCTAGTGGTTTGTTCGGGTTAGATGGCTACACCTTC. Translation gives CASGLFGLDGYTF.

The rearrangement joins TRBV5-1 to TRBJ1-5; 7 bases map to TRBD1. In germline, CDR1 is SGHRS, CDR2 YFSETQ. The CDR3 sequence is 16 residues long. V dropped 3 bases and J dropped 7; count of bases not matched to a gene: 13. The CDR3 loop is CASSWGPGGYEQPQHF. CDR3 bases: TGCGCCAGCAGCTGGGGGCCAGGGGGTTATGAGCAGCCCCAGCATTTT.

A remark on this clone: Its ends do not fully match the called genes, so a read error is possible. The V and J genes are TRBV18 and TRBJ1-5; D gene unclear. CDR1 is KGHSH, CDR2 LQKENI, per germline. The CDR3 totals 16 residues. CDR3 sequence (DNA): TGTGCCAGCTCCCCACGGGCGGGCCCGCATTCTCAGCCCCAGCATTTT. This translates into CASSPRAGPHSQPQHF.